The rows below give T cell receptor beta chains drawn from one sample of a study of PD-1 blockade in classical Hodgkin lymphoma. The repertoire was sequenced with immunoSEQ multiplex PCR; TCRdb's copy has only in-frame clones and lacks some. The sample yields approximately 26,000 clones, 81% seen once. This specimen was peripheral blood mononuclear cells (PBMCs), taken before the second cycle of nivolumab. The receptors stem from a human donor with classical Hodgkin lymphoma. Each CDR3 is given without its conserved first and last residue. The order of the fields is V gene, J gene, CDR3 protein.

>TRBV5-1|TRBJ2-2
ASSSGQGFNTGELF
>TRBV5-6|TRBJ1-4
ASSPNRRSLATNEKLF
>TRBV5-1|TRBJ2-1
ASSLRLAQDEQF
>TRBV28|TRBJ2-7
ASTPPTGGASEQY
>TRBV6-5|TRBJ2-1
ASSRTGVGEQF
>TRBV21-1|TRBJ2-7
ASSKGEGNEQY
>TRBV28|TRBJ2-1
ASSSAADPLRVREQF
>TRBV16|TRBJ1-2
ASSPKTGGVGYGYT
>TRBV19|TRBJ2-5
ASSVDRGQETQY
>TRBV5-6|TRBJ2-3
ASRRERGASTDTQY
>TRBV19|TRBJ1-1
ASSTGVNTEAF
>TRBV7-9|TRBJ1-5
ASSFQGSNQPQH